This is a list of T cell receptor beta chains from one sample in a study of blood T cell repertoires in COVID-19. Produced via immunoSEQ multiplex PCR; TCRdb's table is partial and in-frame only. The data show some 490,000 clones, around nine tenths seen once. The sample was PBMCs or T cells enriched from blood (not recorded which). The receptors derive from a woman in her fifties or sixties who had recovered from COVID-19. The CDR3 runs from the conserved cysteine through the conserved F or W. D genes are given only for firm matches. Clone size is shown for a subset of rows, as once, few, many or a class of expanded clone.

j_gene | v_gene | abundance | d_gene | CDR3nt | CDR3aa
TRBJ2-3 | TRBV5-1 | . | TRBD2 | TGCGCCAGCAGCTCCACGGGGGGGCTCACAGATACGCAGTATTTT | CASSSTGGLTDTQYF
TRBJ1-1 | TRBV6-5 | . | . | TGTGCCAGCACTACCAGCAGGGGAAACACTGAAGCTTTCTTT | CASTTSRGNTEAFF
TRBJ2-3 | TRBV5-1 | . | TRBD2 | TGCGCCAGCAGCTTACTGGGACTAGCGGGGGGGCCTGATACGCAGTATTTT | CASSLLGLAGGPDTQYF
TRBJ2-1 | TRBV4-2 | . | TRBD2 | TGTGCCAGCAGCCGAGACTCTAGCGGGGGGAATCCCTACAATGAGCAGTTCTTC | CASSRDSSGGNPYNEQFF
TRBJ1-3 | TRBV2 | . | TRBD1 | TGTGCCAGCAGCCCGACAGGGTTAGGAAACACCATATATTTT | CASSPTGLGNTIYF
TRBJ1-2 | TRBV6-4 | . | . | TGTGCCAGCAGTGACGGGGGCGCGGGTGGCTACACCTTC | CASSDGGAGGYTF
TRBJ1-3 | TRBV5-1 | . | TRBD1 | TGCGCCAGCCGGACCGAAACAGGGGGCGTAGGTGGAAACACCATATATTTT | CASRTETGGVGGNTIYF
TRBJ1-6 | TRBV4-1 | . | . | TGCGCCAGCAGCCAAGGCAGGGGTAAAGCCTACTCCTATAATTCACCCCTCCACTTT | CASSQGRGKAYSYNSPLHF
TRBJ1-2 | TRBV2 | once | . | TGTGCCTCGTCCTTTAGTCCGGACTATGGCTACACCTTC | CASSFSPDYGYTF
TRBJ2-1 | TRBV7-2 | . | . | TGTGCCAGCAGCCGTTATAACAATGAGCAGTTCTTC | CASSRYNNEQFF
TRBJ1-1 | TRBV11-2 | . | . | TGTGCCAGCAGAAACACAGGGCCCCTAGGGAACACTGAAGCTTTCTTT | CASRNTGPLGNTEAFF
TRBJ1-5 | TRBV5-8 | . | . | TGTGCCAGCAGCTTCGGGGGTAGCAATCAGCCCCAGCATTTT | CASSFGGSNQPQHF
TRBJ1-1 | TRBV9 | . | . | TGTGCCAGCAGCGTAGGGTACGGGTTGAACACTGAAGCTTTCTTT | CASSVGYGLNTEAFF
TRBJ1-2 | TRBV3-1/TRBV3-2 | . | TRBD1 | TGTGCCAGCACTAAGACAGGGAATCCTAACTATGGCTACACCTTC | CASTKTGNPNYGYTF
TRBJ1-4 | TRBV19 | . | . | TGTGCCAGTAGTATAGGGACAGAGAATGAAAAACTGTTTTTT | CASSIGTENEKLFF
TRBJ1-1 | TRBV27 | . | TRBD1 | TGTGCCAGCAGCACAGGGGGCCGCACTGAAGCTTTCTTT | CASSTGGRTEAFF
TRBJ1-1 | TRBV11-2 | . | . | TGTGCCAGCAGCTTGCGATGGAACACTGAAGCTTTCTTT | CASSLRWNTEAFF
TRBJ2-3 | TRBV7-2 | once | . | TGTGCCAGCAGCTTAGTGGCGGGCACAGATACGCAGTATTTT | CASSLVAGTDTQYF
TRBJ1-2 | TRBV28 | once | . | TGTGCCAGCAGTTTAGGCTTATCCTATGGCTACACCTTC | CASSLGLSYGYTF
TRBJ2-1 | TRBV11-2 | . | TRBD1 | TGTGCCAGCAGCTTTAGAAAAACCGGGCAGGGGGCTTACAATGAGCAGTTCTTC | CASSFRKTGQGAYNEQFF
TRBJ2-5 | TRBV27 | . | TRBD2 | TGTGCCAGCAGTTTACGGCGCCCTGGCGGGGGTAGATGGGAGACCCAGTACTTC | CASSLRRPGGGRWETQYF
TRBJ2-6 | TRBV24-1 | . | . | TGTGCCACCAGTGATTCGCGGAACCCTGGGGCCAACGTCCTGACTTTC | CATSDSRNPGANVLTF
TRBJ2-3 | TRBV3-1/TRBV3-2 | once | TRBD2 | TGTGCCAGCAGCCAAGGTAGCGGGGCGGGAGGGGGCACGCAGTATTTT | CASSQGSGAGGGTQYF
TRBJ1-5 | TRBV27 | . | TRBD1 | TGTGCCAGCAGTTTATTCTTTGGGACAGGGGGCAATCAGCCCCAGCATTTT | CASSLFFGTGGNQPQHF
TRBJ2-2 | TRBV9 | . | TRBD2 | TGTGCCAGCAGCGTAGCTACTAGCGGGGGGAACACCGGGGAGCTGTTTTTT | CASSVATSGGNTGELFF
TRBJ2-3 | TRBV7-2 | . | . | TGTGCCAGCAGTCCGGGGGTGGCAGATACGCAGTATTTT | CASSPGVADTQYF
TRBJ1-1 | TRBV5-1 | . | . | TGCGCCAGCAGCCCCCGTGAGAAGAACACTGAAGCTTTCTTT | CASSPREKNTEAFF
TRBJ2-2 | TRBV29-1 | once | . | TGCAGCGTTGCAAACACCGGGGAGCTGTTTTTT | CSVANTGELFF
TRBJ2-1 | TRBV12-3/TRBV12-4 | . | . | TGTGCCAGCAGTCGCAGGGTGGGGAATGAGCAGTTCTTC | CASSRRVGNEQFF
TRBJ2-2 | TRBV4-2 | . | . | TGTGCCAGCAGCCAAGACCAGGACACCGGGGAGCTGTTTTTT | CASSQDQDTGELFF
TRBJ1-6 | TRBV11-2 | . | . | TGTGCCAGCAGCCAGGCTTCAACAGGGAATTCACCCCTCCACTTT | CASSQASTGNSPLHF
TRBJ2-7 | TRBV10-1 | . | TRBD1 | TGCGCCAGCAGTAAAGGACAGGGGCCCTACGAGCAGTACTTC | CASSKGQGPYEQYF